This T cell receptor (beta chain) was captured by sequencing in a study of T cell repertoires in cytomegalovirus infection. Findings of the study overall: Public TCR beta family frequency separated CMV-and-HLA carriers, including in an independent cohort.

MiXCR was run by TCRdb on the reads, yielding one entry per CDR3 protein. This sample has 100,000 or so distinct CDR3 sequences; around 45% occur once, and the top ten carry about two thirds. The V and J ends lost 5 bases and 5 bases, in that order; junction bases with no gene match: 5. This CDR3 contains 15 residues. Per germline, CDR1 MNHEY and CDR2 SVGEGT. This clonotype was detected a few times. Its matching antigen is unknown. The chain joins TRBV6-2 or TRBV6-3 to TRBJ2-1; 11 bases map to TRBD2. Source: CD8+ T cells from cultured PBMCs, taken from culture after CMV antigen stimulation. The source is a human donor in good health (CMV status not recorded). Some clones in this sample may be carry-over from other donors' samples. This CDR3 is CASSATGLADNEQFF. CDR3 sequence (DNA): TGTGCCAGCAGTGCCACGGGACTAGCGGACAATGAGCAGTTCTTC.